This T cell receptor (beta chain) was recorded in a study of Ad26.COV2.S vaccination and SARS-CoV-2 variants. General study results and limits: Reported findings describe substantial breadth in spike-specific CD8+ and CD4+ T cell responses following vaccination. Vaccine recipients surpassed placebo recipients in spike-specific TCR breadth.

Treatment denoted: about 20 received Ad26.COV2.S at low or high dose, single or two shots; several received placebo; per-sample allocation not given. Day 63 following the first vaccine or placebo injection was when the samples were taken. V was cut by 1 base and J by 8 bases, with 20 bases left in between. Germline-derived CDR1 and CDR2 are MGHRA and YSYEKL. The CDR3 contains 16 residues. Only in-frame clones appear in the TCRdb table, and some are missing; sequencing was by immunoSEQ multiplex PCR. The sample yields 300,000 to 500,000 clones, approximately 91% seen once. Of note for this clone: Its antigen is currently unknown.

This chain uses TRBV4-1 with TRBJ1-2, with D unresolved. Specimen: peripheral blood, collected in a trial of Ad26.COV2.S vaccine versus placebo. The sequence derives from a person aged 18-60 years who received the Ad26.COV2.S COVID-19 vaccine or a placebo. The CDR3 loop is CASSQAFSKVLVGYTF. CDR3 coding DNA: TGCGCCAGCAGCCAAGCATTTAGTAAAGTTCTGGTGGGCTACACCTTC.